A single sample gave rise to the 28 T cell receptor beta chains below, sequenced in a study of blood T cell repertoires in COVID-19. The repertoire was sequenced with immunoSEQ multiplex PCR; TCRdb's copy has only in-frame clones and lacks some. The sample records tens of thousands of clones, about nine tenths being singletons. Sequences were obtained from peripheral blood. These TCRs come from a human donor with acute or convalescent COVID-19. The donor label of this sample is uncertain.

The V gene is TRBV7-9, the J gene TRBJ1-2; D is unresolved. From germline, CDR1 is SEHNR and CDR2 FQNEAQ (reference sequence). This CDR3 region has 13 residues. The V end lost 5 bases, the J end lost 6 bases, and 13 bases lay between the germline ends. The CDR3 reads CASSPVARDGYTF. In DNA form, the CDR3 reads TGTGCCAGCAGCCCCGTCGCTCGGGATGGCTACACCTTC.

This chain links TRBV3-1 (or the pseudogene TRBV3-2) with TRBJ1-3; D may be TRBD1 (6 bases). CDR3 size: 19 residues. CDR1 LGHDT and CDR2 YNNKEL come from the germline V gene (reference sequence). The V end lost 0 bases, the J end lost 2 bases, and 20 bases lay between the germline ends. CDR3 nucleotides: TGTGCCAGCAGCCAAGACTCTGGCAGGGGATCCCCTCCTGGAAACACCATATATTTT. Its translation is CASSQDSGRGSPPGNTIYF.

This chain connects TRBV7-9 to TRBJ1-4; 9 nucleotides align to TRBD1. CDR1 is SEHNR and CDR2 is FQNEAQ in the germline V gene (reference sequence). The CDR3 is 16 residues long. The J segment lost 5 bases and the V segment lost 1 base, leaving 5 bases of the junction unmatched. In DNA form, the CDR3 reads TGTGCCAGCAGCTTAGTAAGGGGGACAGGGAATGAAAAACTGTTTTTT. Its protein is CASSLVRGTGNEKLFF.

The gene calls are TRBV5-1 and TRBJ2-2, with 9 bases aligning to TRBD1. There are 14 residues in the CDR3. V was pared by 2 bases and J by 6 bases, with 2 bases of the junction left unmatched. Per the germline V gene, CDR1 is SGHRS and CDR2 is YFSETQ. The CDR3 protein is CASSFYRGPGELFF. The CDR3 DNA follows: TGCGCCAGCAGCTTTTACAGGGGGCCCGGGGAGCTGTTTTTT.

The rearrangement links TRBV21-1 to TRBJ2-1; TRBD1, as called in the table, went unchecked against the DNA. TRBV21-1 is labeled a pseudogene. The CDR3 is 16 residues long. The CDR3 nucleotides read TGTGCCAGCAGCAAAACGGCCAGGGGAACTCCCAATGAGCAGTTCTTC. This codes for CASSKTARGTPNEQFF.

The chain employs TRBV7-9 and TRBJ2-1; 11 bases are a match to TRBD2. The CDR3 is 15 amino acids. Germline V lookup: CDR1 SEHNR, CDR2 FQNEAQ (reference sequence). The trim removed 5 bases at V and 1 base at J, leaving 1 base unmatched. As DNA, the CDR3 is TGTGCCAGCAGCCGACTAGCGGGATCCTACAATGAGCAGTTCTTC. This codes for CASSRLAGSYNEQFF.

This chain joins TRBV11-2 and TRBJ2-2; 9 bases agree with TRBD1. The V segment lost 5 bases and the J segment 4 bases; nucleotides outside the gene matches: 11. CDR1 SGHAT and CDR2 FQNNGV come from the germline V gene. This CDR3 spans 17 amino acids. Written as DNA, the CDR3 is TGTGCCAGCAGCCGCGCCCCAGGACAGGGGTTCACCGGGGAGCTGTTTTTT. Amino acids: CASSRAPGQGFTGELFF.

The genes are TRBV20-1 and TRBJ1-5, with D perhaps TRBD1 (5 bases). Looked up from germline, CDR1 is DFQATT and CDR2 is SNEGSKA (reference sequence). V gave up 3 bases and J gave up 0 bases, with 18 bases separating them. This CDR3 is built from 17 residues. CDR3 in amino acids: CSASMGRVAYSNQPQHF. DNA for the CDR3: TGCAGTGCTAGTATGGGCAGGGTGGCTTATAGCAATCAGCCCCAGCATTTT.

In this sample, this clone turned up once. The J gene is TRBJ1-4, the V gene TRBV2; 9 nucleotides match TRBD1. The ends lost 5 bases at V and 7 bases at J; junction bases unmatched: 8. The germline CDR1 and CDR2 sequences are SNHLY and FYNNEI. The CDR3 consists of 15 residues. The chain's CDR3 is CASSSGDRDSEKLFF. Here the CDR3 DNA reads TGTGCCAGCAGTTCCGGGGACAGGGATTCTGAAAAACTGTTTTTT.

The V and J genes are TRBV5-1 and TRBJ2-2, with 7 nucleotides matching TRBD2. Germline V gene sequence: CDR1 SGHRS, CDR2 YFSETQ. The CDR3 consists of 16 residues. V was pared by 0 bases and J by 7 bases, with 9 bases of the junction left unmatched. This CDR3 is CASSLASDGRYGELFF. CDR3 nucleotide sequence: TGCGCCAGCAGCTTGGCCTCGGACGGGAGGTACGGGGAGCTGTTTTTT.

The rearrangement uses TRBV5-1 and TRBJ2-2; 7 bases agree with TRBD2. V shed 0 bases, J shed 5 bases, and the junction held 4 bases outside the gene matches. The CDR3 has 15 residues. In germline, CDR1 is SGHRS, CDR2 YFSETQ. The CDR3 protein is CASSLVQGGTGELFF. In nucleotides, the CDR3 is TGCGCCAGCAGCTTGGTGCAGGGAGGGACCGGGGAGCTGTTTTTT.

This chain uses TRBV12-3 or TRBV12-4 with TRBJ2-1; maybe TRBD2 (5 bases). V dropped 2 bases and J dropped 9 bases, with 8 bases sitting between them. CDR3 length: 12 residues. The CDR3 region is CASSLSGFEQFF. The CDR3 DNA follows: TGTGCCAGCAGTTTATCGGGGTTTGAGCAGTTCTTC.

The chain joins TRBV18 to TRBJ2-3, with TRBD2 identical over 13 bases. This CDR3 contains 17 residues. V dropped 3 bases and J dropped 8; count of bases not matched to a gene: 11. Germline-derived CDR1 and CDR2 are KGHSH and LQKENI. CDR3 sequence: CASSPRTSGRGAFTQYF. CDR3 nucleotides: TGTGCCAGCTCACCTCGGACTAGCGGGAGAGGGGCCTTTACGCAGTATTTT.

Only one count was recorded for this clone. This chain connects TRBV28 to TRBJ2-3, with TRBD2 matching over 7 bases. Trimming at V came to 7 bases and at J to 5 bases, leaving 9 bases not matched to a gene. The CDR3 is 14 residues long. Germline V lookup: CDR1 MDHEN, CDR2 SYDVKM. Written as DNA, the CDR3 is TGTGCCAGCATCTGGGCGGGAGAGGTAGATACGCAGTATTTT. Amino acid sequence: CASIWAGEVDTQYF.

The chain employs TRBV28 and TRBJ1-5; D is perhaps TRBD1 (5 bases). Trimming shortened V by 9 bases and J by 0 bases, and 21 bases separated the two germline ends. CDR3 size: 17 residues. CDR1 and CDR2 from the germline V gene are MDHEN and SYDVKM. CDR3 sequence (DNA): TGTGCCAGTATGATAGTCCCAGGGTTTAATAGCAATCAGCCCCAGCATTTT. Amino acids: CASMIVPGFNSNQPQHF.

The chain has TRBV7-2 and TRBJ2-7, with a tentative D call TRBD2 (6 bases). V was cut by 4 bases and J by 6 bases, with 10 bases left in between. The CDR3 is made up of 12 amino acids. Germline V gene data show CDR1 as SGHTA and CDR2 as FQGNSA. The CDR3 region is CASSSTRGEQYV. CDR3 coding DNA: TGTGCCAGCAGCTCGACTAGGGGCGAGCAGTACGTC.

The rearrangement links TRBV7-2 to TRBJ2-2; 14 nucleotides match TRBD2. The CDR3 totals 17 residues. The V and J ends lost 3 bases and 4 bases, in that order; junction bases with no gene match: 4. Looked up from germline, CDR1 is SGHTA and CDR2 is FQGNSA. The CDR3 region has the DNA TGTGCCAGCAGCTTCGGACTAGCGGGAGGAGGCACCGGGGAGCTGTTTTTT. Protein: CASSFGLAGGGTGELFF. The full variable domain, completed using reference TRBV7-2 and TRBJ2-2, is GAGVSQSPSNKVTEKGKDVELRCDPISGHTALYWYRQSLGQGLEFLIYFQGNSAPDKSGLPSDRFSAERTGGSVSTLTIQRTQQEDSAVYLCASSFGLAGGGTGELFFGEGSRLTVL.

The table lists this clone with a count of one. The junction differs from germline at one of its ends, possibly a read error. The chain recombines TRBV10-3 with TRBJ1-6; TRBD1 agrees at 12 bases. Looked up from germline, CDR1 is ENHRY and CDR2 is SYGVKD. This CDR3 has 16 amino acids. CDR3: CAISPGTGGYDSPLHF. In nucleotides, the CDR3 is TGTGCCATCAGCCCCGGGACAGGGGGCTATGATTCACCCCTCCACTTT.

This clone has only a few counts. The chain employs TRBV27 and TRBJ1-1; D is possibly TRBD1 (6 bases). Germline V lookup: CDR1 MNHEY, CDR2 SMNVEV (reference sequence). Trimming pared 7 bases from V and 0 bases from J, leaving 24 bases between. The CDR3 extends over 18 amino acids. The DNA of the CDR3 is TGTGCCAGCAATTACGCGGGGCGCGGGGGACATATGAACACTGAAGCTTTCTTT. The encoded protein is CASNYAGRGGHMNTEAFF.

The chain has TRBV18 and TRBJ2-1; 8 nucleotides line up with TRBD1. V lost 3 bases to trimming and J lost 5 bases; unmatched junction nucleotides: 3. Germline CDR1 reads KGHSH; CDR2 reads LQKENI. The CDR3 has 14 amino acids. The CDR3 DNA sequence: TGTGCCAGCTCACCGGGACAGGCAAACAATGAGCAGTTCTTC. Translation: CASSPGQANNEQFF.

In this sample, this clone turned up a few times. V and J are TRBV7-6 and TRBJ2-3, with D possibly being TRBD1 (6 bases). Deletions cut 1 base from V and 4 bases from J, with 15 bases between. The CDR3 contains 16 residues. Looked up from germline, CDR1 is SGHVS and CDR2 is FNYEAQ. The CDR3 loop reads CASSLDVQGRADTQYF. The DNA of the CDR3 is TGTGCCAGCAGCTTAGACGTACAGGGTCGGGCAGATACGCAGTATTTT.

This chain links TRBV2 with TRBJ2-5; a possible D gene is TRBD1 (6 bases). The CDR3 sequence is 13 residues long. Germline V gene data show CDR1 as SNHLY and CDR2 as FYNNEI. Trimming removed 6 bases at V and 4 bases at J, with 12 bases between. CDR3: CASSAGARETQYF. Here the CDR3 DNA reads TGTGCCAGCAGCGCAGGGGCTCGAGAGACCCAGTACTTC. Full variable domain (missing parts from reference TRBV2 and TRBJ2-5): EPEVTQTPSHQVTQMGQEVILRCVPISNHLYFYWYRQILGQKVEFLVSFYNNEISEKSEIFDDQFSVERPDGSNFTLKIRSTKLEDSAMYFCASSAGARETQYFGPGTRLLVL.

This chain uses TRBV5-1 with TRBJ1-2; 8 nucleotides match TRBD1. The CDR3 consists of 14 residues. Per the germline V gene, CDR1 is SGHRS and CDR2 is YFSETQ. The trim removed 0 bases at V and 2 bases at J, leaving 0 bases unmatched. The CDR3 DNA is TGCGCCAGCAGCTTGGGACAGGGGAACTATGGCTACACCTTC. Translation: CASSLGQGNYGYTF.

The CDR3 here is CASSLTGSGSTDTQYF. The CDR3 DNA reads TGTGCCAGCAGCCTGACCGGGAGCGGGAGCACAGATACGCAGTATTTT. The chain carries TRBV2 and TRBJ2-3; tentative D call: TRBD2 (6 bases). Trimming removed 6 bases from V and 0 bases from J, with 16 bases in between. Germline assignment: CDR1 SNHLY and CDR2 FYNNEI. This CDR3 has 16 amino acids.

This chain joins TRBV11-3 and TRBJ2-4; tentatively, D is TRBD2 (5 bases). CDR3 length: 14 residues. Trimming cost V 2 bases and J 9 bases, with 14 bases left between them. Per the germline V gene, CDR1 is SGHNT and CDR2 is YENEEA. CDR3 nucleotides: TGTGCCAGCAGCTTAAATAGCGTCGATGTCATTCAGTACTTC. Translation: CASSLNSVDVIQYF. Combining the CDR3 with reference TRBV11-3 and TRBJ2-4 gives the whole variable domain EAGVVQSPRYKIIEKKQPVAFWCNPISGHNTLYWYLQNLGQGPELLIRYENEEAVDDSQLPKDRFSAERLKGVDSTLKIQPAELGDSAVYLCASSLNSVDVIQYFGAGTRLSVL.

The chain combines TRBV2 with TRBJ1-2; 8 bases fit TRBD1. Trimming removed 9 bases from V and 3 bases from J; junction bases left unmatched: 3. The CDR3 extends over 12 amino acids. Germline V gives CDR1 SNHLY, CDR2 FYNNEI. CDR3 loop: CASQDRDYGYTF. Here the CDR3 DNA reads TGTGCCAGTCAGGACAGGGACTATGGCTACACCTTC.

This clone came up once. V and J are TRBV6-4 and TRBJ2-3; possible D gene TRBD1, 6 bases. The CDR3 length is 15 residues. V shed 5 bases and J shed 1 base, with 13 bases lying between them. The germline gives CDR1 MRHNA, CDR2 SNTAGT. This CDR3 is CASSYGAGGTDTQYF. The CDR3 coding sequence is TGTGCCAGCAGTTACGGAGCAGGGGGCACAGATACGCAGTATTTT.

This chain connects TRBV24-1 to TRBJ2-3; 11 bases are shared with TRBD2. The CDR3 extends over 17 amino acids. Germline V gene data show CDR1 as KGHDR and CDR2 as SFDVKD. V gave up 4 bases and J gave up 6 bases; unmatched junction bases: 11. CDR3 sequence (DNA): TGTGCCACCAGTGACACGGGACTAGCGGTGGGGGGGGATACGCAGTATTTT. It translates to CATSDTGLAVGGDTQYF.